This T cell receptor (beta chain) emerged from a study of blood T cells in healthy people across ages. Sample-barcoded 5' priming and a J-beta primer mix drove a second PCR of about 6 to 12 cycles. TCRdb reprocessed the 5' RACE reads with MiXCR, giving one entry per CDR3 protein. The sample yields just over 1 million distinct CDR3 sequences, 40% to 55% seen once. This clonotype was counted between two and nine times. Trimming removed 1 base at V and 6 bases at J, with 10 bases between. Germline V CDR1 and CDR2: SEHNR, FQNEAQ (reference sequence). CDR3 size: 14 residues. The sample consisted of blood. The chain carries TRBV7-9 and TRBJ2-1; TRBD1 might be the D (6 bases). The receptor's source is an older woman in good health. The CDR3: CASSLEGVFNEQFF. As DNA, the CDR3 is TGTGCCAGCAGCTTAGAGGGGGTTTTCAATGAGCAGTTCTTC. Drawing the rest from reference TRBV7-9 and TRBJ2-1, the complete variable domain is DTGVSQNPRHKITKRGQNVTFRCDPISEHNRLYWYRQTLGQGPEFLTYFQNEAQLEKSRLLSDRFSAERPKGSFSTLEIQRTEQGDSAMYLCASSLEGVFNEQFFGPGTRLTVL.